This T cell receptor (beta chain) was sequenced during a study of blood T cell repertoires in COVID-19. Germline CDR1 and CDR2: MNHEY and SVGAGI. CDR3 length: 14 residues. V shed 8 bases and J shed 5 bases, with 16 bases lying between them. Sequenced by immunoSEQ multiplex PCR; TCRdb stores in-frame clones only, minus some. The table shows about 180,000 clones, with roughly 85% occurring only once. The TCR sequence derives from a human donor with active or convalescent COVID-19. The donor label of this sample is uncertain. The sequenced material came from peripheral blood. The chain recombines TRBV6-5 with TRBJ1-5, with TRBD1 as a possible D gene (5 bases). CDR3 nucleotides: TGTGCCAGCCATTCTGGGGCAGTATATCAGCCCCAGCATTTT. Translation gives CASHSGAVYQPQHF.